A selection of T cell receptor beta chains follows, all from one sample in a study of OX40 agonist ivuxolimab in advanced cancers. Sequencing was performed with immunoSEQ multiplex PCR; in TCRdb, only in-frame clones are kept and a portion is missing. Here the sample spans approximately 47,000 clones, 80% to 95% being singletons. The sequences come from CD4+ or CD8+ T cells sorted from blood, collected in a trial of the OX40 agonist ivuxolimab. The source of these receptors is an adult with an advanced solid tumor such as melanoma, head and neck, liver or kidney cancer. Both conserved end residues are part of each CDR3. Each record gives: CDR3 length, V gene, J gene, clone size, D gene, CDR3 protein, CDR3 DNA. A D gene is named only where the DNA matches it firmly. Not all rows give a size; the values are once, few, many and, for expanded clones, a class.

13	TRBV30	TRBJ2-1	.	TRBD2	CAWSVAGGNEQFF	TGTGCCTGGAGTGTAGCGGGGGGTAATGAGCAGTTCTTC
16	TRBV7-8	TRBJ1-3	.	.	CASSPNRLPSGNTIYF	TGCGCCAGCAGCCCCAACAGGTTACCCTCTGGAAACACCATATATTTT
14	TRBV7-8	TRBJ2-7	.	.	CASSLDSGHYEQYF	TGTGCCAGCAGCTTAGATTCAGGGCACTACGAGCAGTACTTC
14	TRBV13	TRBJ2-5	.	.	CASSWATPGETQYF	TGTGCCAGCAGCTGGGCCACCCCCGGGGAGACCCAGTACTTC
10	TRBV2	TRBJ2-3	.	.	CASRVDTQYF	TGTGCCAGCAGGGTAGATACGCAGTATTTT
13	TRBV7-8	TRBJ2-3	.	.	CASSATGSDTQYF	TGTGCCAGCAGCGCGACAGGATCAGATACGCAGTATTTT
14	TRBV6-5	TRBJ2-2	.	.	CASSPFANTGELFF	TGTGCCAGCAGTCCTTTCGCGAACACCGGGGAGCTGTTTTTT
14	TRBV9	TRBJ2-2	.	.	CASSVAGPSGELFF	TGTGCCAGCAGCGTAGCGGGACCGAGCGGGGAGCTGTTTTTT
14	TRBV5-1	TRBJ1-1	.	TRBD1	CASSRTGGVGEAFF	TGCGCCAGCAGTCGCACAGGGGGCGTCGGTGAAGCTTTCTTT
16	TRBV5-1	TRBJ1-1	.	TRBD1	CASSYGTGGQSTEAFF	TGCGCCAGCAGCTACGGGACAGGGGGCCAGAGCACTGAAGCTTTCTTT
17	TRBV15	TRBJ1-2	.	TRBD1	CATSREGTGRIQDGYTF	TGTGCCACCAGCAGAGAAGGGACAGGGAGAATTCAGGATGGCTACACCTTC
14	TRBV27	TRBJ2-5	.	.	CASSPRGPPETQYF	TGTGCCAGCAGCCCCAGGGGTCCACCAGAGACCCAGTACTTC
14	TRBV18	TRBJ2-1	.	TRBD2	CASHSGGRYNEQFF	TGTGCCAGCCATAGCGGGGGGCGCTACAATGAGCAGTTCTTC
14	TRBV9	TRBJ1-2	.	TRBD1	CASSGLGQGGGYTF	TGTGCCAGCAGCGGATTAGGACAGGGAGGCGGCTACACCTTC
15	TRBV27	TRBJ2-1	.	.	CASSLQRSSYNEQFF	TGTGCCAGCAGTTTACAGAGGAGCTCCTACAATGAGCAGTTCTTC
13	TRBV6-1	TRBJ2-5	.	.	CASSGDGQGTQYF	TGTGCCAGCAGTGGGGACGGGCAAGGGACCCAGTACTTC
14	TRBV9	TRBJ1-6	.	TRBD1	CASSSGQGASPLHF	TGTGCCAGCAGCTCGGGACAGGGGGCATCACCCCTCCACTTT
16	TRBV27	TRBJ1-6	.	.	CASSLFNPGAKSPLHF	TGTGCCAGCAGTTTATTCAACCCGGGGGCCAAATCACCCCTCCACTTT
14	TRBV7-2	TRBJ1-3	.	.	CASSLRGSGNTIYF	TGTGCCAGCAGCTTAAGGGGCTCTGGAAACACCATATATTTT
14	TRBV5-1	TRBJ2-1	.	.	CASSYTDRANEQFF	TGCGCCAGCAGTTACACGGACAGAGCCAATGAGCAGTTCTTC
13	TRBV7-9	TRBJ1-2	.	.	CASSLPGPYGYTF	TGTGCCAGCAGCTTGCCGGGACCCTATGGCTACACCTTC
13	TRBV9	TRBJ2-7	.	.	CASSYRPAYEQYF	TGTGCCAGCAGCTACCGACCCGCCTACGAGCAGTACTTC
14	TRBV6-6	TRBJ2-7	.	.	CASPAGAGTYEQYF	TGTGCCAGCCCCGCAGGGGCGGGAACCTACGAGCAGTACTTC
15	TRBV27	TRBJ2-5	.	TRBD2	CASSRLRGGGETQYF	TGTGCCAGCAGTCGACTTCGGGGGGGCGGGGAGACCCAGTACTTC
15	TRBV27	TRBJ2-6	.	.	CASSRHLSGANVLTF	TGTGCCAGCAGTAGACACCTCTCTGGGGCCAACGTCCTGACTTTC
15	TRBV5-8	TRBJ1-4	.	.	CASGLRGATNEKLFF	TGTGCCAGCGGCCTCCGCGGGGCCACTAATGAAAAACTGTTTTTT
16	TRBV11-2	TRBJ2-3	once	TRBD1	CASSLGGTGGADTQYF	TGTGCCAGCAGCTTAGGTGGGACAGGGGGCGCAGATACGCAGTATTTT
16	TRBV10-1	TRBJ2-1	.	TRBD2	CASSELETSPYNEQFF	TGCGCCAGCAGTGAGTTGGAGACTAGCCCCTACAATGAGCAGTTCTTC
15	TRBV6-5	TRBJ2-1	once	TRBD2	CASSAGGSGYNEQFF	TGTGCCAGCAGCGCGGGGGGGTCGGGGTACAATGAGCAGTTCTTC
17	TRBV4-1	TRBJ1-1	.	.	CASSHPTAGLMNTEAFF	TGCGCCAGCAGCCACCCGACAGCGGGGCTAATGAACACTGAAGCTTTCTTT
16	TRBV5-1	TRBJ2-3	.	TRBD1	CASSLGTGTFPDTQYF	TGCGCCAGCAGCCTAGGGACAGGGACATTCCCAGATACGCAGTATTTT
16	TRBV18	TRBJ2-1	.	.	CASSPARGTGYNEQFF	TGTGCCAGCTCACCCGCCCGGGGGACCGGTTACAATGAGCAGTTCTTC
13	TRBV5-4	TRBJ2-1	.	.	CASSLPGYNEQFF	TGTGCCAGCAGCTTGCCGGGGTACAATGAGCAGTTCTTC
16	TRBV10-3	TRBJ1-2	once	.	CAISGGGPASNYGYTF	TGTGCCATCAGTGGAGGTGGGCCAGCGTCTAACTATGGCTACACCTTC
14	TRBV18	TRBJ2-5	.	.	CASSPPARGETQYF	TGTGCCAGCTCACCACCGGCCAGGGGAGAGACCCAGTACTTC
15	TRBV6-5	TRBJ1-4	.	.	CASSPLGGTNEKLFF	TGTGCCAGCAGTCCCCTAGGGGGGACTAATGAAAAACTGTTTTTT
17	TRBV5-6	TRBJ1-1	.	TRBD1	CASSLPILDRGITEAFF	TGTGCCAGCAGCTTGCCCATACTGGACAGGGGGATCACTGAAGCTTTCTTT
15	TRBV11-2	TRBJ2-7	.	.	CASSDPTGSSYEQYF	TGTGCCAGCAGCGATCCGACAGGTAGCTCCTACGAGCAGTACTTC
16	TRBV6-4	TRBJ2-3	.	TRBD2	CASMKTSGPNAGTQYF	TGTGCCAGCATGAAGACTAGCGGGCCCAATGCCGGGACGCAGTATTTT
14	TRBV19	TRBJ1-1	.	TRBD1	CASSSGGMGTEAFF	TGTGCCAGTAGTTCAGGGGGCATGGGTACTGAAGCTTTCTTT
16	TRBV21-1	TRBJ1-3	once	.	CASSKGDRVSGNTIYF	TGTGCCAGCAGCAAAGGGGACAGGGTCTCTGGAAACACCATATATTTT
11	TRBV27	TRBJ2-5	once	.	CASSSGETQYF	TGTGCCAGCAGTTCAGGAGAGACCCAGTACTTC
13	TRBV11-2	TRBJ2-3	.	.	CASSWTITDTQYF	TGTGCCAGCAGCTGGACTATCACAGATACGCAGTATTTT
15	TRBV7-9	TRBJ2-3	.	TRBD1	CASSLGTGGRDTQYF	TGTGCCAGCAGCTTGGGGACAGGGGGTAGGGATACGCAGTATTTT
15	TRBV27	TRBJ2-7	.	TRBD2	CASSLAAGGGYEQYF	TGTGCCAGCAGTTTAGCAGCGGGGGGTGGGTACGAGCAGTACTTC
16	TRBV28	TRBJ2-3	.	.	CASSLPQLSSTDTQYF	TGTGCCAGCAGTTTACCCCAACTATCTAGCACAGATACGCAGTATTTT